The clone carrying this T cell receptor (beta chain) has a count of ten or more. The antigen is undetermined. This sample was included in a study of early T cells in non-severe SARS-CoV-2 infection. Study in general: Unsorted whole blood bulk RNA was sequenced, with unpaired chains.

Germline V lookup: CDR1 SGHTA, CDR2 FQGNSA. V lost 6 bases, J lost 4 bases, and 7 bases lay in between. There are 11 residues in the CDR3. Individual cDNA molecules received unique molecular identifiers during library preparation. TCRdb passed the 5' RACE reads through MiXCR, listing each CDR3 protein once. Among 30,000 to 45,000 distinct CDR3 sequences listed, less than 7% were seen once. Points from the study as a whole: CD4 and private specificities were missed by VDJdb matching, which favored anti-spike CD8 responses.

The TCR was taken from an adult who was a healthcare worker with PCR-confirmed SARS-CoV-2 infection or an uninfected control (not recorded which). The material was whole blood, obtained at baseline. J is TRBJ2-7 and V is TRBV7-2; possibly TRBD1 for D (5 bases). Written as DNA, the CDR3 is TGTGCCAGCAGGTCAGGGTACGAGCAGTACTTC. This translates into CASRSGYEQYF.